This T cell receptor (beta chain) was captured in a study of cytomegalovirus exposure and HLA in healthy donors. At the level of the study: Membership in the Caucasian-associated ancestry cluster was found for about 80% of approximately 430 genotyped donors.

About this clone itself: Antigen specificity is unknown.

The germline V gene has CDR1 SGDLS and CDR2 YYNGEE. V was shortened by 3 bases and J by 3 bases, with 11 bases between the two germline ends. This CDR3 comprises 14 residues. Points from the study as a whole: Productive rates of about 87% or about 30% were seen for most TCR beta V segments in an earlier analysis. Later genetic work tied a missense DCLRE1C variant to beta-chain V and J trimming. Immune exposure information available was restricted to CMV serostatus.

PCR primers comprised 60 Vbeta and 13 Jbeta primers. Here immunoSEQ multiplex PCR was the method, and the copy in TCRdb shows in-frame clones only, minus some. The table lists about 180,000 clones, about 78% of them singletons. The sample was PBMCs. The sequence was collected from a man aged 60-69 years in good health and CMV-seronegative. This rearrangement joins TRBV9 to TRBJ2-3; no firm D call. CDR3 nucleotides: TGTGCCAGCAGCGCCTTCCTAGTGACAGATACGCAGTATTTT. Translating it yields CASSAFLVTDTQYF.